Following are 12 T cell receptor beta chains from one sample sequenced in a study of blood T cells in healthy people across ages. It was with a sample-barcoded 5' primer and a J-beta primer mix that a second PCR of roughly 6 to 12 cycles was run. TCRdb re-analysed the 5' RACE reads in MiXCR, keeping a single row per CDR3 protein. The data show 750,000 to 850,000 distinct CDR3 sequences, with 25% seen just once and under 4.5% held by the top ten. These same data were also listed under a study on T cells of mothers and their children.

The sequencing input was blood. The receptors were gathered from a boy aged 10-17 years in good health.

Only a few counts were recorded for this clonotype. V gene TRBV15 combines with J gene TRBJ2-5; no definite D call. Germline CDR1 reads LNHNV; CDR2 reads YYDKDF (reference sequence). V lost 0 bases and J lost 4, with 9 bases in between. This CDR3 has 14 residues. The CDR3 sequence: CATSRDFGGETQYF. The CDR3 DNA sequence: TGTGCCACCAGCAGAGATTTCGGCGGAGAGACCCAGTACTTC. Variable domain in full (rest from reference TRBV15 and TRBJ2-5): DAMVIQNPRYQVTQFGKPVTLSCSQTLNHNVMYWYQQKSSQAPKLLFHYYDKDFNNEADTPDNFQSRRPNTSFCFLDIRSPGLGDTAMYLCATSRDFGGETQYFGPGTRLLVL.

The J gene is TRBJ2-7, the V gene TRBV7-6; unclear D gene. CDR1 and CDR2 (germline): SGHVS, FNYEAQ. CDR3 length equals 14 residues. V was pared by 5 bases and J by 0 bases, with 11 bases between. The CDR3 sequence: CASSPDGSSYEQYF. CDR3 DNA sequence: TGTGCCAGCAGCCCCGACGGTAGCTCCTACGAGCAGTACTTC.

In this sample, this clonotype turned up a few times. This sequence joins TRBV7-2 and TRBJ2-7, with 7 nucleotides matching TRBD1. The CDR3 has 14 residues. After removal of 6 bases from V and 2 bases from J, the junction contained 7 bases not matched to a gene. Germline V gives CDR1 SGHTA, CDR2 FQGNSA. The CDR3 bases are TGTGCCAGCAGTTCACTAGGGGGCACCTACGAGCAGTACTTC. Amino acid sequence: CASSSLGGTYEQYF.

The V call is TRBV7-3, the J call TRBJ2-3; TRBD2 agrees at 8 bases. Germline V CDR1 and CDR2: SGHTA, FQGTGA. This CDR3 is 14 amino acids long. The V and J ends lost 3 bases and 4 bases, in that order; junction bases with no gene match: 3. In DNA form, the CDR3 reads TGTGCCAGCAGCTTCCGGGGGGGCTCAGATACGCAGTATTTT. It yields the protein CASSFRGGSDTQYF.

This clonotype was recorded at least ten times. V usage is TRBV7-9 and J usage is TRBJ2-3; D gene uncertain. Trimming took 6 bases from V and 1 from J, leaving 8 bases between them. The germline CDR1 and CDR2 sequences are SEHNR and FQNEAQ (reference sequence). This CDR3 has 13 amino acids. The CDR3 protein is CASSFRGTDTQYF. CDR3 DNA sequence: TGTGCCAGCAGTTTTCGGGGCACAGATACGCAGTATTTT.

The gene calls are TRBV7-9 and TRBJ2-6; 7 nucleotides agree with TRBD1. From germline, CDR1 is SEHNR and CDR2 FQNEAQ (reference sequence). The CDR3 sequence is 18 residues long. V was clipped by 6 bases and J by 3 bases; unmatched bases: 14. This CDR3 reads CASRPRQGVKGGANVLTF. CDR3 coding DNA: TGTGCCAGCAGACCGAGACAGGGAGTAAAGGGTGGGGCCAACGTCCTGACTTTC. The full variable domain, with the rest looked up from reference TRBV7-9 and TRBJ2-6, is DTGVSQNPRHKITKRGQNVTFRCDPISEHNRLYWYRQTLGQGPEFLTYFQNEAQLEKSRLLSDRFSAERPKGSFSTLEIQRTEQGDSAMYLCASRPRQGVKGGANVLTFGAGSRLTVL.

The sample holds a few counts of this clonotype. The rearrangement joins TRBV27 to TRBJ2-4; perhaps TRBD1 as D (5 bases). V was pared by 3 bases and J by 10 bases, with 13 bases between. This CDR3 region has 13 residues. Germline CDR1 reads MNHEY; CDR2 reads SMNVEV (reference sequence). The CDR3 spells CASSFQGSNIQYF. The DNA of the CDR3 is TGTGCCAGCAGTTTTCAGGGTTCGAATATTCAGTACTTC.

The sample holds many counts of this clonotype. The chain is built from TRBV4-1 and TRBJ2-6; perhaps TRBD1 as D (6 bases). The length of the CDR3 is 15 residues. The germline gives CDR1 MGHRA, CDR2 YSYEKL. Trimming took 6 bases from V and 2 from J, leaving 11 bases between them. This CDR3 is CASSLQGTGANVLTF. The DNA of the CDR3 is TGCGCCAGCAGTCTGCAGGGGACTGGGGCCAACGTCCTGACTTTC.

Note on this clonotype: The junction departs from the called germline gene at one end, perhaps through a read error. The gene calls are TRBV28 and TRBJ2-7; 7 nucleotides align to TRBD2. Germline CDR1 is MDHEN and CDR2 is SYDVKM. The CDR3 sequence is 13 residues long. CDR3 sequence reads: CASRGEGFYEQCF. The CDR3 region has the DNA TGTGCCAGCAGGGGGGAGGGGTTCTACGAGCAGTGCTTC.

The rearrangement uses TRBV15 and TRBJ1-4; a possible D gene is TRBD1 (5 bases). Germline V gene sequence: CDR1 LNHNV, CDR2 YYDKDF (reference sequence). V lost 0 bases and J 7 bases, leaving 12 bases between the germline ends. This CDR3 comprises 15 residues. Here the CDR3 DNA reads TGTGCCACCAGCAGAGATGGGGGTGGGATTGAAAAACTGTTTTTT. It encodes CATSRDGGGIEKLFF.

The V call is TRBV7-6, the J call TRBJ2-7, with a tentative D call TRBD1 (5 bases). Deletions cut 5 bases from V and 2 bases from J, with 13 bases between. Germline CDR1 and CDR2: SGHVS and FNYEAQ. This CDR3 region has 14 residues. The CDR3 bases are TGTGCCAGCAGCCCCTACCAGGGAACCTACGAGCAGTACTTC. Protein product: CASSPYQGTYEQYF.

This clonotype occurred a few times. The chain employs TRBV12-3 or TRBV12-4 and TRBJ2-7; D remains ambiguous. This CDR3 contains 14 residues. The V and J ends lost 2 bases and 0 bases respectively, with 8 bases between them. CDR3 DNA: TGTGCCAGCAGTTTAAGCGTTAGCTCCTACGAGCAGTACTTC. Translation: CASSLSVSSYEQYF.